This T cell receptor (beta chain) was captured in a study of spatial heterogeneity in lung cancer. Study conclusions and caveats: One measure, the expanded intratumoral alpha and beta TCR count, tracked tumor mutation counts.

The junction had 15 bases not matched to a gene; V was cut back by 5 bases and J by 5 bases. Germline-derived CDR1 and CDR2 are MNHEY and SVGEGT. This CDR3 is 17 amino acids long. This clonotype was counted ten times or more. What it binds is not known. A unique molecular identifier was carried by every single TCR cDNA molecule. TCRdb called the 5' RACE reads again in MiXCR, with one record for every CDR3 protein. The sample lists 7,500 to 9,500 distinct CDR3 sequences; about 6% were seen once. Time point here: sample taken at primary tumor resection. This chain links TRBV6-2 or TRBV6-3 with TRBJ2-5, with 9 bases fitting TRBD2. This clonotype was sampled from a female donor with early-stage non-small cell lung cancer. The sequences come from lung tumor tissue, collected at surgery. CDR3 region: CASSRGTVAGVGETQYF. The CDR3 nucleotides are TGTGCCAGCAGTCGTGGGACCGTAGCGGGGGTCGGGGAGACCCAGTACTTC.